This record looks at one T cell receptor (beta chain) sequence and its context. The antigen is not known. MiXCR, run by TCRdb on the 5' RACE reads, gives a single entry per CDR3 protein. Of some 250,000 distinct CDR3 sequences listed, 15% to 20% are singletons. The germline gives CDR1 SGHVS, CDR2 FQNEAQ. The CDR3 covers 15 residues. Trimming took off 3 bases at V and 9 bases at J, with 18 bases between the two ends. The sample originates from a study of T-cell memory formation after mild COVID-19. Study-level background: TCR clusters were largely donor specific.

Study-level results: Among clones contracting day 15 to 85, CD4/CD8 was balanced, whereas later expanders leaned CD4+.

The sequence came from a young man who had mild COVID-19 (a few samples of this study predate the infection). Cell type and time point are not known. The chain employs TRBV7-8 and TRBJ2-1; either TRBD1 or TRBD2 may supply D (5 bases each). Input material: PBMCs or a T cell subset sorted from them (not recorded which). CDR3 in amino acids: CASSFRDPVNREQFF. The CDR3 bases are TGTGCCAGCAGCTTCCGGGACCCCGTTAATCGTGAGCAGTTCTTC.